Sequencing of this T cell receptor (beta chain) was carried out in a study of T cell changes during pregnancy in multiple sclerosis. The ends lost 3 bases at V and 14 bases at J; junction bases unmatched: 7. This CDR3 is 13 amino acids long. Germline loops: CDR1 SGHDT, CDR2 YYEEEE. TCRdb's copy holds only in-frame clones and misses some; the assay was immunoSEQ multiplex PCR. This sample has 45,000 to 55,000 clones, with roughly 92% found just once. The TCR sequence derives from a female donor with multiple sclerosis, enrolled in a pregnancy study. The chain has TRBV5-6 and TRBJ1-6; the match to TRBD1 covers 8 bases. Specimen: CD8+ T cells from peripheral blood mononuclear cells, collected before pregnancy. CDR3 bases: TGTGCCAGCAGCTCGGGGACAGGATTAGCCCTCCACTTT. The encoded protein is CASSSGTGLALHF.